The following is a TCR beta chain sequence with its context. This receptor's antigen is unknown. Per-nucleotide qualities are absent, and no much larger clonotype sits a single base away. The data derive from a study of shared T cell receptors in the human thymus (TCRdb year 2021). A note on the overall study: The study examined how self-reactive, shared T-cell receptor alpha chains are generated in the human thymus.

The CDR3 numbers 16 residues from cysteine through phenylalanine. Kept here is only the CDR3 DNA, which spans 48 bases and is read in frame from base 1. The germline V gene (reference sequence) sets CDR1 to MNHEY and CDR2 to SMNVEV. V lost 6 bases and J lost 1 base, and the count of bases not matched to a germline gene is 9. To prepare the library, the immunoSEQ multiplex PCR assay was applied. The table was pulled from immuneACCESS by TCRdb, which kept in-frame rearrangements only. Such tables lose some clones; where checked, under half of the loss comes from unresolved V genes, and the rest has no known cause. The sample records hundreds of thousands of clones, roughly 86% of which are singletons. The ten largest clones add up to more than 0.009% of the sample. The same data also went into a second study, on human thymus T cells. As the second paper documents: Immunologically healthy infants undergoing open corrective cardiac surgery for congenital heart defects in Finland were used as donors. The thymus tissue came from surgical resects taken out during corrective cardiac surgery. Usage of V and J gene segments appeared to be biased in both the thymic and the peripheral blood repertoires. According to the related research, thymic TCR repertoires were highly overlapping among unrelated individuals. The study described the TCR alpha and beta repertoires in roughly 8 infant thymus samples and a few matching peripheral blood samples. The infant donors were about 6 to 244 days old, and the cohort included several males and two females. Thymocytes were mechanically released from the tissue and were stored as pellets of roughly 9.5-30 million cells at -70 degrees C. A QIAsymphony instrument was used to extract genomic DNA from frozen cell pellets. The immunoSEQ multiplex PCR assay was used to amplify the TCRB and TCRAD loci from a standardized quantity of quality-controlled genomic DNA. The V(D)J region was spanned by amplicons of a length sufficient to cover the CDR3 and to identify V and J genes. The amplicons were sequenced on an Illumina platform via the commercial immunoSEQ service. Primer bias and sequencing errors were corrected as previously described, and TCRAD and TCRB were defined on the basis of the IMGT database. Analysis of the repertoires was done with immunoSEQ Analyzer 3.0 and VDJTools and included basic statistics, V/J segment usage, diversity estimates, rarefaction and pairwise overlap. Diversity was estimated with Chao1, ChaoE, Efron-Thisted, Shannon and inverse Simpson indices, and also on datasets down-sampled to the smallest sample. Repertoire overlap was determined by strict matching of CDR3 nucleotide sequence, V gene and J gene, and Jaccard-based multidimensional scaling clustering was applied. On average, thymus samples yielded around 810,000 unique TCRB clonotypes, whereas blood samples yielded 65,000 to 100,000.

Sequencing input: thymocytes. This sequence originates from a boy in the first two years of life with a congenital heart defect. Donor details come from another sample of the same person, matched by shared clones. The chain is encoded by TRBV27 joined to TRBJ2-7; a stretch of 10 junction bases matches TRBD1. This receptor carries the CDR3 CASSSTGQGRSYEQYF. The sequence in DNA is TGTGCCAGCAGCAGTACGGGACAGGGGCGATCCTACGAGCAGTACTTC.